This T cell receptor (beta chain) was retrieved from a study of CXCR3-negative and CXCR3-positive naive CD8 T cells. Study-wide findings and caveats: The TRB CDR3s that CXCR3-positive naive cells carried were more hydrophobic than those of CXCR3-negative naive cells. Cryopreserved cells showed partially decreased CXCR3 expression, and most assays used fresh PBMCs. Comparably high diversity marked both naive subsets, whereas memory CD8+ cells had much lower diversity. Naive CXCR3-negative and CXCR3-positive cells had similar TRBV-TRBJ usage; memory differed.

The CDR3 consists of 13 residues. Frequency places this clonotype as medium-sized. The antigen is undetermined. Through 5' RACE with UMI labels, the TRB cDNA libraries were prepared. Each CDR3 protein gets one entry in TCRdb, which reprocessed the 5' RACE reads and gives no DNA. With fewer than 10,000 distinct CDR3 sequences in the sample, the ten largest clones hold more than 2%. The chain has TRBV12-3 or TRBV12-4 and TRBJ2-5; absent DNA, TCRdb's TRBD2 call cannot be checked. The receptor comes from a human donor in good health. Some clones in this sample may be carry-over from other donors' samples. The sample consisted of naive CXCR3- CD8+ T cells from blood. Subset: CD45RO-CCR7+CD27+CD95- naive CD8+ T cells lacking CXCR3 (TNR3-). The CDR3 region is CASRPGLGETQYF.